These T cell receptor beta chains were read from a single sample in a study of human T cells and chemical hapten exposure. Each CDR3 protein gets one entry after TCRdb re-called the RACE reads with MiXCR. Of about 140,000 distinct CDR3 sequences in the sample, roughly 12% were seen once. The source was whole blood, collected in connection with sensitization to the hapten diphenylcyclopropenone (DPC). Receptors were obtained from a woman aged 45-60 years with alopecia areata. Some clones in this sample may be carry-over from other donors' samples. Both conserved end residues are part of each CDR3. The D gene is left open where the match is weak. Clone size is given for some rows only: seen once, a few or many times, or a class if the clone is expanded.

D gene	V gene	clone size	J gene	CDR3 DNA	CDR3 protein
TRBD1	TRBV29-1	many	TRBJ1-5	TGCAGCGTTTGGACAGGGGGTATAGGGCCCCAGCATTTT	CSVWTGGIGPQHF
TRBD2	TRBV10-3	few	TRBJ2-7	TGTGCCATCAGTGAGTCGAGCGGGGGCTCCTACGAGCAGTACTTC	CAISESSGGSYEQYF
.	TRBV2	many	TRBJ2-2	TGTGCCAGCAGTGCAGACAGCGGAGGTACCGGGGAGCTGTTTTTT	CASSADSGGTGELFF
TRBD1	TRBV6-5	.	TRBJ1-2	TGTGCCAGCAGTTCCCAGGGGGGCTCTGACTATGGCTACACCTTC	CASSSQGGSDYGYTF
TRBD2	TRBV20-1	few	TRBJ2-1	TGCAGTGCTAAGGGGACTAGCGGCTTTTACAATGAGCAGTTCTTC	CSAKGTSGFYNEQFF
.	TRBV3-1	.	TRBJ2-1	TGTGCCAGCAGCTCCGTCCTCAGAGGGCCAGCTTTCAATGAGCAGTTCTTC	CASSSVLRGPAFNEQFF
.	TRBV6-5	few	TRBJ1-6	TGTGCCAGCAGAACCGGGGGACATTCACCCCTCCACTTT	CASRTGGHSPLHF
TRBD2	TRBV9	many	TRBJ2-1	TGTGCCAGCAGCGGTACTAGCGGGGGTCGGTTCTTC	CASSGTSGGRFF
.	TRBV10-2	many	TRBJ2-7	TGCGCCACCTCCCGAGGGGGGTTCTACGAGCAGTACTTC	CATSRGGFYEQYF
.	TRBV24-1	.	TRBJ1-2	TGTGCCACCAGTGATCCACCATCTAACTATGGCTACACCTTC	CATSDPPSNYGYTF
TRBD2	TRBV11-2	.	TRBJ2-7	TGTGCCAGCAGCTCCGTAGCGGCGGGGGTCGAGCAGTACTTC	CASSSVAAGVEQYF
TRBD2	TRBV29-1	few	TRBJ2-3	TGCAGCGTCCTGAGCGGGGGAAGCACAGATACGCAGTATTTT	CSVLSGGSTDTQYF
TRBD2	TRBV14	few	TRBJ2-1	TGTGCCAGCACCAGGACTAGCGGACCTTACAATGAGCAGTTCTTC	CASTRTSGPYNEQFF
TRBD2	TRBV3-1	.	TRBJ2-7	TGTGCCAGCAGCGGCGCGGGACTAGCGGGAGTTAGCTACTTC	CASSGAGLAGVSYF
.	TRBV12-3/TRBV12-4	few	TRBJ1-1	TGTGCCAGCAGTGTGGGACGGAGAGAAGCTTTCTTT	CASSVGRREAFF
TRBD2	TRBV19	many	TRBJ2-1	TGTGCCAGTAGTATTCCAGGACTAGCGGGAGGGCCAAAGCAGTTCTTC	CASSIPGLAGGPKQFF
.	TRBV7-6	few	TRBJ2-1	TGTGCCAGCAGCCCCACAGGCCGGCCCGGTGAGCAGTTCTTC	CASSPTGRPGEQFF
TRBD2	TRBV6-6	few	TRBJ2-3	TGTGCCAGCAGCCCGACTAGCGGGAGATCAGATACGCAGTATTTT	CASSPTSGRSDTQYF
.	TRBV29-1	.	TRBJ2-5	TGCAGCGTTGAATTTGGGACGGGATTAGAGACCCAGTACTTC	CSVEFGTGLETQYF
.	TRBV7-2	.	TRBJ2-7	TGTGCCAGCAGCCCCCCAGGGGTCAGGGGTCACGAGCAGTACTTC	CASSPPGVRGHEQYF
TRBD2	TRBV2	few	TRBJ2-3	TGTGCCAGCAGTGAAGCGGGGGGGTGGACAGATACGCAGTATTTT	CASSEAGGWTDTQYF
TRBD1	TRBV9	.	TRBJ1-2	TGTGCCAGCAGCAGGAGCGGAGGACAGGGACGCGGCTACACCTTC	CASSRSGGQGRGYTF
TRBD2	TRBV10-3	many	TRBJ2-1	TGTGCCATCAGCTTCAACTCCGGGACTAGCGGTTACAATGAGCAGTTCTTC	CAISFNSGTSGYNEQFF
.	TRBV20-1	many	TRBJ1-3	TGCAGTGCTACTAGGGAACTTGGAAACACCATATATTTT	CSATRELGNTIYF
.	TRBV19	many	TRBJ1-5	TGTGCCAGTAGGCAACAGGGTTCGGGCAATCAGCCCCAGCATTTT	CASRQQGSGNQPQHF
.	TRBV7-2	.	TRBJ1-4	TGTGCCAGCAGGGGTGGACGGAATGAAAAACTGTTTTTT	CASRGGRNEKLFF
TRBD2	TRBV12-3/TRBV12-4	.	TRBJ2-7	TGTGCCAGCAGTGGCCGGACTAGCGGGAGGGGTATTTCCTACGAGCAGTACTTC	CASSGRTSGRGISYEQYF
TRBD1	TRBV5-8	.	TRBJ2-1	TGTGCCAGCAGCCTGGACAGGGCTGGATACAATGAGCAGTTCTTC	CASSLDRAGYNEQFF
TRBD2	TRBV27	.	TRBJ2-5	TGTGCCAGCAGCCACGGACTAGCGGGCTGGACCCAGTACTTC	CASSHGLAGWTQYF
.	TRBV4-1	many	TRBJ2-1	TGCGCCAGCAGCCAAGATGAACTCTCTAATGAGCAGTTCTTC	CASSQDELSNEQFF
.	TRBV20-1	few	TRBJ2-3	TGCAGTGCTTCCGGGACCCTGAGCACAGATACGCAGTATTTT	CSASGTLSTDTQYF
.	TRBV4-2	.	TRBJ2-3	TGTGCCAGCAGCCCTGTGGGGGATACGCAGTATTTT	CASSPVGDTQYF
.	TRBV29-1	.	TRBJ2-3	TGCAGCGTTGATGGCCCCGATACGCTGTATTTT	CSVDGPDTLYF
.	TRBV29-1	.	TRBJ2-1	TGCAGCGTTGGAGTCGATGAGCAGTTCTTC	CSVGVDEQFF
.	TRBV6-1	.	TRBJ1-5	TGTGCCACACAGGCAGTACTCAATCAGCCCCAGCATTTT	CATQAVLNQPQHF
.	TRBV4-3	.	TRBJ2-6	TGCGCCAGCAGCCAAACACGAGTATCTGGGGCCAACGTCCTGACTTTC	CASSQTRVSGANVLTF
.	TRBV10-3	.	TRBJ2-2	TGTGCCATCAGTGAGGGGCAGGCAGCCGGGGAGCTGTTTTTT	CAISEGQAAGELFF
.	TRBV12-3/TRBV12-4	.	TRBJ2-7	TGTGCCAGCAGGTCGACAGAGCTTCACTACGAGCAGTACTTC	CASRSTELHYEQYF
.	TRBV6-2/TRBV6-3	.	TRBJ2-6	TGTGCCAGCAGTTCTAAGGGGGTAGTCGGGGCCAACGTCCTGACTTTC	CASSSKGVVGANVLTF
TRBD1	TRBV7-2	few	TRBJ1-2	TGTGCCAGCAGCTATGGGACAGGGAACTATGGCTACACCTTC	CASSYGTGNYGYTF
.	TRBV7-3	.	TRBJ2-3	TGTGCCAGCAGCTCTCAGGGGACCCGCACAGATACGCAGTATTTT	CASSSQGTRTDTQYF
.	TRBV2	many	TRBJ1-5	TGTGCCAGCAGTATCGACAGGTCCAATCAGCCCCAGCATTTT	CASSIDRSNQPQHF
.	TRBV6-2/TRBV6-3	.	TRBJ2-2	TGTGCCAGCAGACCAATCCCGGGGGCGAACACCGGGGAGCTGTTTTTT	CASRPIPGANTGELFF
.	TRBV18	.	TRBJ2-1	TGTGCCAGCTCACCACAACAGGCGGGGTCCTACGAGCAGTTCTTC	CASSPQQAGSYEQFF
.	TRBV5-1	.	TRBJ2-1	TGCGCCAGCAGCCTCCGGAGGGGAAATGAGCAGTTCTTC	CASSLRRGNEQFF
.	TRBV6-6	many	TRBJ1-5	TGTGCCAGCAGTTTCCCCAATCAGCCCCAGCATTTT	CASSFPNQPQHF
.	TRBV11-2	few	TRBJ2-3	TGTGCCAGCAGCTCTGGGCCATTCACAGATACGCAGTATTTT	CASSSGPFTDTQYF
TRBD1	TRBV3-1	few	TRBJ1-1	TGTGCCAGCAGCCAACGCGGACAGGGCGCTGAAGCTTTCTTT	CASSQRGQGAEAFF
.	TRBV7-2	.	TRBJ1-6	TGTGCCAGCAGCTTAGGCGAGGGAACACCCCTCCACTTT	CASSLGEGTPLHF
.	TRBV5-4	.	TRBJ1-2	TGTGCCAGCAGCCTCAGACCGAGAGGCGGCTACACCTTC	CASSLRPRGGYTF
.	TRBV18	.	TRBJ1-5	TGTGCCAGCTCACCAAAGGGCGGCAATCAGCCCCAGCATTTT	CASSPKGGNQPQHF
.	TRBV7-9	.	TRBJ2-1	TGTGCCAGCAGCCGAGAGTGGGGGCCGGACTACAATGAGCAGTTCTTC	CASSREWGPDYNEQFF
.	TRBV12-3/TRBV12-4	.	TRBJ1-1	TGTGCCAGCATCACTGCCCAGGGTAGGACTGAAGCTTTCTTT	CASITAQGRTEAFF
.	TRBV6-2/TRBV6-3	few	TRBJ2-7	TGTGCCAGCAGACCTGGGACATCCCTTACCTACGAGCAGTACTTC	CASRPGTSLTYEQYF